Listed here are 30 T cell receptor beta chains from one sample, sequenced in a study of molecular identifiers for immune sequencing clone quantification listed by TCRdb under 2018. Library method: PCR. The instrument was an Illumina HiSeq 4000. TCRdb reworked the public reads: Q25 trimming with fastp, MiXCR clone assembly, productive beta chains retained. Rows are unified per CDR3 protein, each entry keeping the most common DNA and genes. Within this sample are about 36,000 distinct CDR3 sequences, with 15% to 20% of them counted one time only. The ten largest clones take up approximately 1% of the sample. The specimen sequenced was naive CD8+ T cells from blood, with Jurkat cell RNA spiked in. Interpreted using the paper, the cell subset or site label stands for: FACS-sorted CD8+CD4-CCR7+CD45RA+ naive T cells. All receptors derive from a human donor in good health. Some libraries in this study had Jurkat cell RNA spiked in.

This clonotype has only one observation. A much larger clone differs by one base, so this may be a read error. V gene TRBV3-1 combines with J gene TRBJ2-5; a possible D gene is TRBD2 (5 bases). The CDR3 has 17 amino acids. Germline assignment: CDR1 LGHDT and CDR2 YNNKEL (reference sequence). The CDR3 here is CASSQWLADDLQEAQYF. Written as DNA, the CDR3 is TGTGCCAGCAGCCAATGGCTAGCAGACGACCTCCAAGAGGCCCAGTACTTC.

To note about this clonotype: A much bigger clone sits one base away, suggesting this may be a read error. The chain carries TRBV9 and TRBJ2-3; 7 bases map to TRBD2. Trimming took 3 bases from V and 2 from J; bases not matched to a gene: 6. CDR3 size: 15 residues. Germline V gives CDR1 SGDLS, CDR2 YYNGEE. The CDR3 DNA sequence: TGTGCCAGCAGCGCAGCTGGGACTACCACAGATACGCAGTATTTT. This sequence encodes CASSAAGTTTDTQYF.

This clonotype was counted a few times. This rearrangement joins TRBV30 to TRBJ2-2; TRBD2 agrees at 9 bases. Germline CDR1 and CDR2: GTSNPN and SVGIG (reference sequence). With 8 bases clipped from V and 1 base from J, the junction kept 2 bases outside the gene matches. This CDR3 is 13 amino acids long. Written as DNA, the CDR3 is TGTGCCAGACTAGCGGTGAACACCGGGGAGCTGTTTTTT. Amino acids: CARLAVNTGELFF.

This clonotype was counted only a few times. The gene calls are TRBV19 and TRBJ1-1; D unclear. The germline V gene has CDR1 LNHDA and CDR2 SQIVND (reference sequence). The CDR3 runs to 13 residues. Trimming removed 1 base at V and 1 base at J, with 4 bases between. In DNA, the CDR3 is TGTGCCAGTAGTATAGGAAGGAACACTGAAGCTTTCTTT. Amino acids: CASSIGRNTEAFF.

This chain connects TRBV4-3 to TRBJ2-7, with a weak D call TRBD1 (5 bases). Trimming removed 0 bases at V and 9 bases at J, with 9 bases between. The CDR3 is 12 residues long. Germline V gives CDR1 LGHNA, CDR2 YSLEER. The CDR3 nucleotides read TGCGCCAGCAGCCAAGACAGGGATGGGCAGTACTTC. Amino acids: CASSQDRDGQYF.

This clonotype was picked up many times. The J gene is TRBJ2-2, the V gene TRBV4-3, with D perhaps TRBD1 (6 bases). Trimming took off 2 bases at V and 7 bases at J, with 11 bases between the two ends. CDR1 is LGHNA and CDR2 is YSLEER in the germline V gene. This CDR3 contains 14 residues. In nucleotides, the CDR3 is TGCGCCAGCAGCCAATACAGGGATAGCGGGGAGCTGTTTTTT. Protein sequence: CASSQYRDSGELFF.

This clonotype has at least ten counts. The CDR3 bases are TGTGCCAGCAGCCAAGATGAGGCAGGGGGCATGGGTGAAGCTTTCTTT. Residues: CASSQDEAGGMGEAFF. This chain links TRBV14 with TRBJ1-1; TRBD1 aligns across 8 bases. Unmatched junction bases numbered 10, after V lost 0 bases and J lost 7 bases. The length of the CDR3 is 16 residues. Germline assignment: CDR1 SGHDN and CDR2 FVKESK.

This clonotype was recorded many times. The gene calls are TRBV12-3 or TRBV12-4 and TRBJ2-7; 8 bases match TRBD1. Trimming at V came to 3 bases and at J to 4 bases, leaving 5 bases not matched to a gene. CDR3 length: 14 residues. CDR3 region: CASSLGQAVYEQYF. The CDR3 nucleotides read TGTGCCAGCAGTTTGGGACAGGCAGTGTACGAGCAGTACTTC.

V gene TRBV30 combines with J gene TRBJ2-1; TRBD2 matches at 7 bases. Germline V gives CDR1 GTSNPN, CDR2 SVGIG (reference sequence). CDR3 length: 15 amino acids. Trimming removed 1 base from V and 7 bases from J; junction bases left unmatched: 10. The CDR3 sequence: CAWSEELAVFNEQFF. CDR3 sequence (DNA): TGTGCCTGGAGTGAAGAGCTAGCGGTCTTTAATGAGCAGTTCTTC.

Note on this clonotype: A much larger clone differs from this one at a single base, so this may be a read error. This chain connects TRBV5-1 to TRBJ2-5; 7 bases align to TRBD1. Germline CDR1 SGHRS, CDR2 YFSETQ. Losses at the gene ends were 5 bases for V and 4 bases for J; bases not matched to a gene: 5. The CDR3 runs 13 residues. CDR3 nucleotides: TGCGCCAGCAGAGGGACAGCCGGAGAGACCCAGTACTTC. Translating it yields CASRGTAGETQYF. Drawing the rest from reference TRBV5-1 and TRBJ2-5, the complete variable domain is KAGVTQTPRYLIKTRGQQVTLSCSPISGHRSVSWYQQTPGQGLQFLFEYFSETQRNKGNFPGRFSGRQFSNSRSEMNVSTLELGDSALYLCASRGTAGETQYFGPGTRLLVL.

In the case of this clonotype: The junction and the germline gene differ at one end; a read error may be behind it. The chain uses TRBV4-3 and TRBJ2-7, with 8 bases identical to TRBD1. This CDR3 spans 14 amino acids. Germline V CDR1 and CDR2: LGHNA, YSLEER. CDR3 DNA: TGCGCCAGCAGCTCGGCGGACAGGGTATCCGAGCGGTACTTC. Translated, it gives CASSSADRVSERYF.

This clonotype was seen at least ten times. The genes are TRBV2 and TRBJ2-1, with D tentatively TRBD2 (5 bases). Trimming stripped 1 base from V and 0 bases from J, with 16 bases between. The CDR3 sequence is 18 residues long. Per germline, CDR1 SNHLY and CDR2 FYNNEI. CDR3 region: CASSEVGFWESSYNEQFF. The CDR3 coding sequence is TGTGCCAGCAGTGAAGTGGGGTTTTGGGAGAGCTCCTACAATGAGCAGTTCTTC.

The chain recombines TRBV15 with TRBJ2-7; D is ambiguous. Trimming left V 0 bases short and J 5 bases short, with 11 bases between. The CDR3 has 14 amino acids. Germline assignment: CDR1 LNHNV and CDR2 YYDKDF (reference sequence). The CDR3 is CATSRDPGPDEQYF. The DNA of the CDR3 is TGTGCCACCAGCAGAGACCCCGGGCCCGACGAGCAGTACTTC. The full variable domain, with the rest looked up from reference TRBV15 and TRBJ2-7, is DAMVIQNPRYQVTQFGKPVTLSCSQTLNHNVMYWYQQKSSQAPKLLFHYYDKDFNNEADTPDNFQSRRPNTSFCFLDIRSPGLGDTAMYLCATSRDPGPDEQYFGPGTRLTVT.

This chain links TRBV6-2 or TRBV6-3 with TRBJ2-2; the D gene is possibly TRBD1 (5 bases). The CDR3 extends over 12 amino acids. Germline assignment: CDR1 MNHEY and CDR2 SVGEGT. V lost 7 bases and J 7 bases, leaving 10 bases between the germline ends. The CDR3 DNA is TGTGCCAGCAAAACAGGCGGCGGGGAGCTGTTTTTT. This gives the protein CASKTGGGELFF.

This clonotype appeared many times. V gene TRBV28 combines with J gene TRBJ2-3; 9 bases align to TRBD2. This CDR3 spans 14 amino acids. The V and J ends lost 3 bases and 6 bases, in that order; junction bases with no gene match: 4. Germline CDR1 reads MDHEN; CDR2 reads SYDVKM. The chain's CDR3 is CASSLYSGSDTQYF. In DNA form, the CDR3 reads TGTGCCAGCAGTTTGTATAGCGGGAGTGATACGCAGTATTTT. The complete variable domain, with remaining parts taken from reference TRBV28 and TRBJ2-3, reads DVKVTQSSRYLVKRTGEKVFLECVQDMDHENMFWYRQDPGLGLRLIYFSYDVKMKEKGDIPEGYSVSREKKERFSLILESASTNQTSMYLCASSLYSGSDTQYFGPGTRLTVL.

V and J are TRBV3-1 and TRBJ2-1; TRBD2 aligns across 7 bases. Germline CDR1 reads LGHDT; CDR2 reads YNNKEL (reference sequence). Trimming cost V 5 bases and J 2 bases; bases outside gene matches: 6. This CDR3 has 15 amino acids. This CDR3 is CASSNPSGPYNEQFF. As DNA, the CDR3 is TGTGCCAGCAGCAACCCTAGCGGTCCCTACAATGAGCAGTTCTTC.

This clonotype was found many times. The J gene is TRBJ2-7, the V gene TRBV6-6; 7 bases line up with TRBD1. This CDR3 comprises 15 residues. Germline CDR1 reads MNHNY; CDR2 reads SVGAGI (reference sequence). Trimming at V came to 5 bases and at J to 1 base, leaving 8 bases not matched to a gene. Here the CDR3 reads CASSETGTGSYEQYF. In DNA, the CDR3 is TGTGCCAGCAGTGAGACAGGGACGGGGTCCTACGAGCAGTACTTC.

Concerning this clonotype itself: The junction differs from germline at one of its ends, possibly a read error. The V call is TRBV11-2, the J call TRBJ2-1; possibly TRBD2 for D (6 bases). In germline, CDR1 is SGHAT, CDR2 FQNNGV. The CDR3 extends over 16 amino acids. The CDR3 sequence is CAGSLDPGGLDNEQFF. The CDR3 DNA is TGTGCCGGCAGCTTAGATCCCGGAGGGCTAGACAATGAGCAGTTCTTC.

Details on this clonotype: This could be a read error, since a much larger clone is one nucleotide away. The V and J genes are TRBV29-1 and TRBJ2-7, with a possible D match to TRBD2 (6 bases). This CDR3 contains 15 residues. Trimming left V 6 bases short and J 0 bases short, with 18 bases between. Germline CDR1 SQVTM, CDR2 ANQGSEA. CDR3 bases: TGCAGCGTCCAGGGTGGCGGGACCAGCTCCTACGAGCAGTACTTC. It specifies CSVQGGGTSSYEQYF.

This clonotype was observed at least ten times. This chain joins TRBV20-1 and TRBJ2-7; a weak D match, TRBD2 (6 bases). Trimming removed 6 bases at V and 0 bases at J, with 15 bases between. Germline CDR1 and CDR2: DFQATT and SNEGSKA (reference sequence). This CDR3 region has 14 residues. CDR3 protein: CSARMAGSSYEQYF. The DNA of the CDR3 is TGCAGTGCAAGGATGGCGGGAAGCTCCTACGAGCAGTACTTC.

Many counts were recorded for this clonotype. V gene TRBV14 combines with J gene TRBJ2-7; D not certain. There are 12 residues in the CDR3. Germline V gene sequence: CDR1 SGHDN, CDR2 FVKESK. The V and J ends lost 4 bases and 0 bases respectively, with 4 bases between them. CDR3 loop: CASSLSSYEQYF. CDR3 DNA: TGTGCCAGCAGCCTAAGCTCCTACGAGCAGTACTTC.

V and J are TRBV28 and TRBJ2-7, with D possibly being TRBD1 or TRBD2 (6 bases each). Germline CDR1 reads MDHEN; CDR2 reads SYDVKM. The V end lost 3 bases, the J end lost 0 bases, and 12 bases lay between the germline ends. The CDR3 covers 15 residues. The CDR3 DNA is TGTGCCAGCAGTTTCCGGGGGCTCAACTCCTACGAGCAGTACTTC. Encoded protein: CASSFRGLNSYEQYF.

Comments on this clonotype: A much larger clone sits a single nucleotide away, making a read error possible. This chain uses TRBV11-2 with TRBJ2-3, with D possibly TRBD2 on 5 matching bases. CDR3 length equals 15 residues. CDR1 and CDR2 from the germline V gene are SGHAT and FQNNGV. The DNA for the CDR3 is TGTGCCAGCAGCGGTCGACGGGGAATCACAGATATGCAGTATTTT. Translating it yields CASSGRRGITDMQYF.

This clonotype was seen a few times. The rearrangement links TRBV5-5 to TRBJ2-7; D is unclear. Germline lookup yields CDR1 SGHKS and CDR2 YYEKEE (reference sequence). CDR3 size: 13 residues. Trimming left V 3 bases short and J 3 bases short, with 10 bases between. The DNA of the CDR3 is TGTGCCAGCAGCTCGCTCATGGTCTACGAGCAGTACTTC. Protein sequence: CASSSLMVYEQYF.

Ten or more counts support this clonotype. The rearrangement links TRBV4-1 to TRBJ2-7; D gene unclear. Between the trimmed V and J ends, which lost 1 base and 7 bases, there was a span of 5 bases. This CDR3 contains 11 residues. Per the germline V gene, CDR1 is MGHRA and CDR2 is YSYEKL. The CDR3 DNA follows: TGCGCCAGCAGCCAAGCGGGTGAGCAGTACTTC. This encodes CASSQAGEQYF.

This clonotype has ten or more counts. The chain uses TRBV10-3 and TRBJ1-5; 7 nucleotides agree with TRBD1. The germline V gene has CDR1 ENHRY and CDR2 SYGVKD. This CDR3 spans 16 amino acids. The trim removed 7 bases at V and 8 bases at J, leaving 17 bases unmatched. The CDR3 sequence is CAIKSTGEGALEPQHF. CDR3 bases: TGTGCCATCAAATCAACCGGGGAGGGGGCTTTGGAGCCCCAGCATTTT.

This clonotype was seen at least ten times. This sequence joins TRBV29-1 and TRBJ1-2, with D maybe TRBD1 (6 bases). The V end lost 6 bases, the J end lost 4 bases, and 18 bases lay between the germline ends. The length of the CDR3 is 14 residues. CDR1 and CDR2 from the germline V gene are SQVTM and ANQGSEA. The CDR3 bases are TGCAGCGTGGGACCGGGGGGGGCGACCTATGGCTACACCTTC. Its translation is CSVGPGGATYGYTF.

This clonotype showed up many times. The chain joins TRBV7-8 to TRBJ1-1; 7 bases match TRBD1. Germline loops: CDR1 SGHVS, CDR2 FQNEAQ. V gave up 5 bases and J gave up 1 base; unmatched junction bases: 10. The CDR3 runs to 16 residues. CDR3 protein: CASSNPWDRPNTEAFF. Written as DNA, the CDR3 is TGTGCCAGCAGCAACCCCTGGGACAGACCGAACACTGAAGCTTTCTTT.

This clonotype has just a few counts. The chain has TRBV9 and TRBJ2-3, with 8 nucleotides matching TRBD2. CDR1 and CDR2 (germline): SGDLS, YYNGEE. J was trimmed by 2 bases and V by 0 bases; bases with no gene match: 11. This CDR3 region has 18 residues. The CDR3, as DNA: TGTGCCAGCAGCGTAGGAGCGGGGGTACTACATCTCACAGATACGCAGTATTTT. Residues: CASSVGAGVLHLTDTQYF.

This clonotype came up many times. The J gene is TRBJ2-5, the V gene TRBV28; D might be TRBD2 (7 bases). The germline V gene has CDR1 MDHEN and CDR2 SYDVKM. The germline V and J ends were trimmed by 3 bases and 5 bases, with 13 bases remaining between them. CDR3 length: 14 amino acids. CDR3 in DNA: TGTGCCAGCAGTTTTGAGGGGGGGCCCGAGACCCAGTACTTC. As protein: CASSFEGGPETQYF. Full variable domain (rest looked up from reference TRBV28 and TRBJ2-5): DVKVTQSSRYLVKRTGEKVFLECVQDMDHENMFWYRQDPGLGLRLIYFSYDVKMKEKGDIPEGYSVSREKKERFSLILESASTNQTSMYLCASSFEGGPETQYFGPGTRLLVL.